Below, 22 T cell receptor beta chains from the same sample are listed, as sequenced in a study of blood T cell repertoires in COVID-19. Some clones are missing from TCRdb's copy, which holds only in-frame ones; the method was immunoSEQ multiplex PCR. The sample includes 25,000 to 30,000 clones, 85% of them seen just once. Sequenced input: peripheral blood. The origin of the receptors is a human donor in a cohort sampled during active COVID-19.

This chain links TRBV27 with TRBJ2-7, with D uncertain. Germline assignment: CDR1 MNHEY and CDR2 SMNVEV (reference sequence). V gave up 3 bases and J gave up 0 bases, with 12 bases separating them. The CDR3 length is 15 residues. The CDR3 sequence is CASSFSGDYSYEQYF. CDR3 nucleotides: TGTGCCAGCAGTTTTTCAGGTGATTACTCCTACGAGCAGTACTTC.

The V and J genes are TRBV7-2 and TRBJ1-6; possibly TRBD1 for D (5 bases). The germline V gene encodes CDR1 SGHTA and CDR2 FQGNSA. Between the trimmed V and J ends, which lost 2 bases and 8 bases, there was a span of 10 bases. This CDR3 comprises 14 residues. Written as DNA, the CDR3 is TGTGCCAGCAGCTTATTGGGGGGGTATTCACCCCTCCACTTT. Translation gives CASSLLGGYSPLHF.

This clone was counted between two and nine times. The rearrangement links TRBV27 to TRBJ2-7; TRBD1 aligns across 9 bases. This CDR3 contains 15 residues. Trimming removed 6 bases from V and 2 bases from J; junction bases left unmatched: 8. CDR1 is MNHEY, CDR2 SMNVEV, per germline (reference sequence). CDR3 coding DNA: TGTGCCAGCAGGGCCGGGGACAGGGTTGCCTACGAGCAGTACTTC. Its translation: CASRAGDRVAYEQYF.

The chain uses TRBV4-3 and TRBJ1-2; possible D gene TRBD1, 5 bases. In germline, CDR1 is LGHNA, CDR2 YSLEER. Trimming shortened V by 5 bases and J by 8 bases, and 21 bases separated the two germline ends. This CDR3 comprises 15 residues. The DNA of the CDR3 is TGCGCCAGCAGCGCGACCGCAGGGTGGCCCGGGGGCTACACCTTC. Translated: CASSATAGWPGGYTF.

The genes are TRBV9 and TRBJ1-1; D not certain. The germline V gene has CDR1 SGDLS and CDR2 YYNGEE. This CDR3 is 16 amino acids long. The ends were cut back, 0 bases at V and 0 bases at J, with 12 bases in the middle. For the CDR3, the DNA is TGTGCCAGCAGCGTAGGTGGAGGCAGCATGAACACTGAAGCTTTCTTT. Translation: CASSVGGGSMNTEAFF.

Here the CDR3 reads CASSDPTGLAGEDTQYF. Here the CDR3 DNA reads TGTGCCAGCAGCGATCCCACGGGACTAGCGGGGGAAGATACGCAGTATTTT. This chain links TRBV7-3 with TRBJ2-3, with 14 bases lining up with TRBD2. V shed 5 bases, J shed 5 bases, and the junction held 9 bases outside the gene matches. The germline CDR1 and CDR2 sequences are SGHTA and FQGTGA. The CDR3 consists of 17 residues. Together with reference TRBV7-3 and TRBJ2-3, the CDR3 gives the full variable domain: GAGVSQTPSNKVTEKGKYVELRCDPISGHTALYWYRQSLGQGPEFLIYFQGTGAADDSGLPNDRFFAVRPEGSVSTLKIQRTERGDSAVYLCASSDPTGLAGEDTQYFGPGTRLTVL.

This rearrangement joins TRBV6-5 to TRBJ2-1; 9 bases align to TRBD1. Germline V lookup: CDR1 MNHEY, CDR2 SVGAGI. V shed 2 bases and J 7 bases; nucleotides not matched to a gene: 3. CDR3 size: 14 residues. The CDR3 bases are TGTGCCAGCAGTTACGGACAGGGGCGGAATGAGCAGTTCTTC. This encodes CASSYGQGRNEQFF.

The CDR3 loop is CASTEGGRTYNSPLHF. As DNA, the CDR3 is TGTGCCAGCACTGAGGGGGGGCGAACCTATAATTCACCCCTCCACTTT. The chain employs TRBV9 and TRBJ1-6; tentatively, D is TRBD1 (6 bases). V shed 6 bases and J shed 2 bases, with 15 bases lying between them. The germline V gene has CDR1 SGDLS and CDR2 YYNGEE. CDR3 size: 16 residues.

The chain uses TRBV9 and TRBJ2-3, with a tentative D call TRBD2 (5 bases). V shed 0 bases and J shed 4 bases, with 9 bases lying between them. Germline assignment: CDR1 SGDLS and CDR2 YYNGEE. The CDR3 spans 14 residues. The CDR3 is CASSVGGVADTQYF. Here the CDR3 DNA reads TGTGCCAGCAGCGTAGGGGGAGTCGCAGATACGCAGTATTTT.

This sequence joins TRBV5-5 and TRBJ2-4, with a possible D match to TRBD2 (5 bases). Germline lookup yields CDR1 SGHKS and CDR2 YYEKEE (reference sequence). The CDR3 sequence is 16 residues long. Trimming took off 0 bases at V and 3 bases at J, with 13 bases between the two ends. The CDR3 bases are TGTGCCAGCAGCTTGGATGCGGGCTTGGGCAAAAACATTCAGTACTTC. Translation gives CASSLDAGLGKNIQYF.

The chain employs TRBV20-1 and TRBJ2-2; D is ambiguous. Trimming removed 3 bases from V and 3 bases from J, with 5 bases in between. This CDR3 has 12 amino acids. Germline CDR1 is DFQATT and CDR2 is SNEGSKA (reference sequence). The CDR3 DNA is TGCAGTGCTAGTCGGGACACCGGGGAGCTGTTTTTT. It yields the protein CSASRDTGELFF.

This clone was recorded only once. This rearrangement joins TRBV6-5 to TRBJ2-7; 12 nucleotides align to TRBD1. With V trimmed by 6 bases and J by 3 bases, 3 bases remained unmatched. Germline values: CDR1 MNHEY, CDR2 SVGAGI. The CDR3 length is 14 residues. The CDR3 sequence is CASSGTGGIYEQYF. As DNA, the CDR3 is TGTGCCAGCAGCGGGACAGGGGGCATCTACGAGCAGTACTTC.

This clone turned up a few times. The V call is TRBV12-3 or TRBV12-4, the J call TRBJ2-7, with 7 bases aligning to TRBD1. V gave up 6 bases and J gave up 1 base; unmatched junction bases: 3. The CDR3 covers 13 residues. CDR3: CASRQGPSYEQYF. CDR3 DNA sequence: TGTGCCAGCAGACAGGGGCCATCCTACGAGCAGTACTTC.

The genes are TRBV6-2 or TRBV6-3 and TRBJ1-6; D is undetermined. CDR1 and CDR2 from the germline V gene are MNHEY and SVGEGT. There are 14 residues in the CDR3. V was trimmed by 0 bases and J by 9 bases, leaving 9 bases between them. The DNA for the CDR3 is TGTGCCAGCAGTTACTCGACCCGGGGTTCACCCCTCCACTTT. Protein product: CASSYSTRGSPLHF.

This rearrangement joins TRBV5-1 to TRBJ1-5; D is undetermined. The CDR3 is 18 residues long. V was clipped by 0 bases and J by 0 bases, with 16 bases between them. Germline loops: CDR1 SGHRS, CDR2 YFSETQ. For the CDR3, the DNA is TGCGCCAGCAGCTTGGCCCCAGTAGGAGCGGCTAGCAATCAGCCCCAGCATTTT. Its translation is CASSLAPVGAASNQPQHF.

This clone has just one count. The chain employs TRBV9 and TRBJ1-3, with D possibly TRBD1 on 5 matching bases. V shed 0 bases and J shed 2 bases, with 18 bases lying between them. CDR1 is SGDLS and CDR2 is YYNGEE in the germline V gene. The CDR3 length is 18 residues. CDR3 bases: TGTGCCAGCAGCGTAGCTAACAAGGCGTTGGACACTGGAAACACCATATATTTT. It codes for CASSVANKALDTGNTIYF.

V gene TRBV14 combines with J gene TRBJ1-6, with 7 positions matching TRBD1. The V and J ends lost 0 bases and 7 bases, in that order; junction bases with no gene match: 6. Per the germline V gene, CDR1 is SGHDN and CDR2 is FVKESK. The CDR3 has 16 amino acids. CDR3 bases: TGTGCCAGCAGCCAAGAAGGGGGCAGAACCAATTCACCCCTCCACTTT. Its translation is CASSQEGGRTNSPLHF.

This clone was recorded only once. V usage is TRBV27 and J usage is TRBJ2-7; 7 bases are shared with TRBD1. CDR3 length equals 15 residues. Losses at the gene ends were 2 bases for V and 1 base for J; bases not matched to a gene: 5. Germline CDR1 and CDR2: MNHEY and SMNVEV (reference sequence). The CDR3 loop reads CASSLMGTASYEQYF. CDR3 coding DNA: TGTGCCAGCAGTTTAATGGGGACAGCTTCCTACGAGCAGTACTTC.

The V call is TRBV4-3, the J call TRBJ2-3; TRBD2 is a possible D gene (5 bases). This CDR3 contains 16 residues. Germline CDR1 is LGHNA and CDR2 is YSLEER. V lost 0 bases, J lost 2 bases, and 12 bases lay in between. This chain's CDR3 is CASSQDSTGNTDTQYF. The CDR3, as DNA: TGCGCCAGCAGCCAAGATAGTACGGGGAACACAGATACGCAGTATTTT.

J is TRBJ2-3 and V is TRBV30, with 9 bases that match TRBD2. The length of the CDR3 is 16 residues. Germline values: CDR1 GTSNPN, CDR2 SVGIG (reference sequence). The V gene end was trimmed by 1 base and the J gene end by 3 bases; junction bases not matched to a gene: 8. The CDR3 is CAWSGGPSGVTDTQYF. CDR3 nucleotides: TGTGCCTGGAGTGGGGGGCCTAGCGGGGTGACAGATACGCAGTATTTT.

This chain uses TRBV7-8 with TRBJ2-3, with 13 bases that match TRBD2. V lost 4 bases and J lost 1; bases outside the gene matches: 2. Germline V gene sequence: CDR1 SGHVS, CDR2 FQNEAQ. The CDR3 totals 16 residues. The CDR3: CASSSGLAGGTDTQYF. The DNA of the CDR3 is TGTGCCAGCAGCTCCGGACTAGCGGGGGGCACAGATACGCAGTATTTT.

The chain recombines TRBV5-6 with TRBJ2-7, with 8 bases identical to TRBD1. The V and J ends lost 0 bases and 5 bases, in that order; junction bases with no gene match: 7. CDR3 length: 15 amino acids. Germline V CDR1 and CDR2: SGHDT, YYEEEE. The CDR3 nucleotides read TGTGCCAGCAGCTTGGAAGGACAGGGTTACAACGAGCAGTACTTC. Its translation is CASSLEGQGYNEQYF.